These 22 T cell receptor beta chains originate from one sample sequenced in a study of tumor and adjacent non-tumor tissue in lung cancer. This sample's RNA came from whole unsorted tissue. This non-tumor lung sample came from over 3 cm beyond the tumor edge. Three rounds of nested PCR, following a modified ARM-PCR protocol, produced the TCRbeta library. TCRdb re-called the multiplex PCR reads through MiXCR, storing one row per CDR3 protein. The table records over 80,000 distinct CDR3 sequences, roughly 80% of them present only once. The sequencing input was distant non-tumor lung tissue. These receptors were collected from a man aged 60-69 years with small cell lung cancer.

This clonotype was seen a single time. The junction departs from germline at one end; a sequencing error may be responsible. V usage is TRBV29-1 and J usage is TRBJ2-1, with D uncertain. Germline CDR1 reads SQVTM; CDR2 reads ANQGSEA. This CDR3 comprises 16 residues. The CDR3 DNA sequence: TGCAACGTTGAAGATCTGGCGGCCAGCTCCTACAATGAGCAGTATTTC. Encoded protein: CNVEDLAASSYNEQYF.

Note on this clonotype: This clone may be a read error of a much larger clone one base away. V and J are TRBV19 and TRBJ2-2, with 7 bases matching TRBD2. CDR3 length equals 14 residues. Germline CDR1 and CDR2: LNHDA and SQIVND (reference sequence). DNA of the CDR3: TGTGCCAATAGTAGACTAGCAGACACCGGGGAGCTGTTTTTT. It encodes CANSRLADTGELFF.

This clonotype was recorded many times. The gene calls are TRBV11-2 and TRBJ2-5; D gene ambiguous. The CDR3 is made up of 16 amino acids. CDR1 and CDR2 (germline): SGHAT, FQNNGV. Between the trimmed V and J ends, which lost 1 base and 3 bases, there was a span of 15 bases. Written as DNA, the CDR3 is TGTGCCAGCAGCTTAGTACTGGCCCCCTCGGAAGAGACCCAGTACTTC. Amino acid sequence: CASSLVLAPSEETQYF.

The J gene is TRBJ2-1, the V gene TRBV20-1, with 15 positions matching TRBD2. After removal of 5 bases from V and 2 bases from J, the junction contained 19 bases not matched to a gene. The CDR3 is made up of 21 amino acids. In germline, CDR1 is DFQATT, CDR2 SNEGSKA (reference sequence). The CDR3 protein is CSAHIRPNGTSGRIPYNEQFF. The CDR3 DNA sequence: TGCAGTGCTCACATCAGACCTAATGGGACTAGCGGGAGGATTCCCTACAATGAGCAGTTCTTC.

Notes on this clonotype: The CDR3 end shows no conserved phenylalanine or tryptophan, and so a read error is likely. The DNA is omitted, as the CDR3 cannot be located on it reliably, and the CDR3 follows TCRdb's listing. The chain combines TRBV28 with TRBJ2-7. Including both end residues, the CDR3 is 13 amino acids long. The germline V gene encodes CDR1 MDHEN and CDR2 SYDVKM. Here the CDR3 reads CASSLKSGGEQYL.

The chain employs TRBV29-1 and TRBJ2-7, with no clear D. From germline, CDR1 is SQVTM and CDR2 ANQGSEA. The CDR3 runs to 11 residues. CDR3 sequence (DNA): TGCATCGTCTCGACCCCGGACGAGCAGTACTTC. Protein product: CIVSTPDEQYF.

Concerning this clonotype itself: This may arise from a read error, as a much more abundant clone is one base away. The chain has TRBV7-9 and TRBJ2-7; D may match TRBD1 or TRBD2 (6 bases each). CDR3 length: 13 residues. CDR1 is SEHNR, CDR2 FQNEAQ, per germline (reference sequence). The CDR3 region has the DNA TGTGCCAGCAGCCGCGGGACACCACCCGAGCTGTACTTC. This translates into CASSRGTPPELYF. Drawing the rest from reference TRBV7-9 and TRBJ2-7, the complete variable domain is DTGVSQNPRHKITKRGQNVTFRCDPISEHNRLYWYRQTLGQGPEFLTYFQNEAQLEKSRLLSDRFSAERPKGSFSTLEIQRTEQGDSAMYLCASSRGTPPELYFGPGTRLTVT.

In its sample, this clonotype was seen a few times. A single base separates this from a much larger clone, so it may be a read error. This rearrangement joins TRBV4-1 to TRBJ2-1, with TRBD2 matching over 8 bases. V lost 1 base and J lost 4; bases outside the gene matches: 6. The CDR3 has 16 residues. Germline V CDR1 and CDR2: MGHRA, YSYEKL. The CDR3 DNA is TGCGCCAGCAGCCAAGGATCGGCTAGCGGGTACAATGAGCAGTTCTTC. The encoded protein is CASSQGSASGYNEQFF.

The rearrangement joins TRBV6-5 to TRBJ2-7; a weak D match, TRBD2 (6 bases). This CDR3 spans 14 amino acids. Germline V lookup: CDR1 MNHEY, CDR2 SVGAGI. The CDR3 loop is CASGRDHSSYEQYV. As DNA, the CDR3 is TGTGCCAGCGGGCGGGACCATAGCTCTTACGAGCAGTATGTC.

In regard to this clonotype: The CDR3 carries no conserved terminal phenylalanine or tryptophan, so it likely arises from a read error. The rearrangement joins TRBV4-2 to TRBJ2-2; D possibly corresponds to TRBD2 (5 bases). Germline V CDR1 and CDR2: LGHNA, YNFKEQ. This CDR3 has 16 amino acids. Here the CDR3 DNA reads TGTGTCAAGAGCCAAGATCTGAGGGCCAACACCGGGGAGCTGTTTTCT. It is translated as CVKSQDLRANTGELFS.

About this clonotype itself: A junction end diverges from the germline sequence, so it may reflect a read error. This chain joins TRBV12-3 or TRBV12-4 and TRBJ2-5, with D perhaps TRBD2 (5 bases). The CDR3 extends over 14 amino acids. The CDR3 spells CASSLMEREETQYF. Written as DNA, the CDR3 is TGTGCAAGCAGCTTAATGGAGAGGGAAGAGACCCAGTACTTC.

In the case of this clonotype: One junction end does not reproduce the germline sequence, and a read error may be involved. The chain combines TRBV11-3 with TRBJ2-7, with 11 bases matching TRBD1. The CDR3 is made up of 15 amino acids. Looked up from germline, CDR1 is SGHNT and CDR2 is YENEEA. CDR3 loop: CVSSLGQGARYEQYF. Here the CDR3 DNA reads TGTGTCAGCAGCTTAGGACAGGGGGCGCGATACGAGCAGTACTTC.

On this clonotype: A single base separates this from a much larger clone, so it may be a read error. CDR3 sequence (DNA): TGTGCCAGCAGCTTGGAGGTTAGCTGCCACACAGATACGCAGTATTTT. Protein product: CASSLEVSCHTDTQYF. This rearrangement joins TRBV5-4 to TRBJ2-3; the D is unclear. The CDR3 has 16 residues. Germline V gives CDR1 SGHNT, CDR2 YYREEE (reference sequence). V was cut by 0 bases and J by 2 bases, with 13 bases left in between.

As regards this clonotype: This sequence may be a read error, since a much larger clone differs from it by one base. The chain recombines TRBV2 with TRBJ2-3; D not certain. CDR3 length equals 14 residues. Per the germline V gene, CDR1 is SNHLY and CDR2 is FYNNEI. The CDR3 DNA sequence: TGTGCCACCAGTGGCCCAATCGGCACAGATACGCAGTATTTT. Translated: CATSGPIGTDTQYF.

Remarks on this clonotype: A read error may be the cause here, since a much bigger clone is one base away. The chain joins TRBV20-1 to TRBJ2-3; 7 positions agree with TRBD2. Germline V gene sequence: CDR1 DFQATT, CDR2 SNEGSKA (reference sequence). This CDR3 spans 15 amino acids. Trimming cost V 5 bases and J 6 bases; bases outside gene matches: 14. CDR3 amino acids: CSADLWRESPDTQYF. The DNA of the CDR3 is TGCAGTGCTGACTTGTGGCGGGAGAGCCCCGATACGCAGTATTTT.

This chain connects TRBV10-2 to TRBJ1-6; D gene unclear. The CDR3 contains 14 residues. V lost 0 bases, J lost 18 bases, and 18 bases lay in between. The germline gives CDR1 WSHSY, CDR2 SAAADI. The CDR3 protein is CASSESRTGSPHHF. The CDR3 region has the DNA TGCGCCAGCAGTGAGTCGAGGACGGGTTCACCTCACCACTTT.

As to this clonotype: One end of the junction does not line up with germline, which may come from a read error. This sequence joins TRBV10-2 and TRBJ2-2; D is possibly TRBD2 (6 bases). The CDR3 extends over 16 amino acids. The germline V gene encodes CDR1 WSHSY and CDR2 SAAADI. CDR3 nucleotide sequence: TGCGCCACCAGTGTCCGAGCGGGTATGAACACCGGGGAGCTGTTTTTT. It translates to CATSVRAGMNTGELFF.

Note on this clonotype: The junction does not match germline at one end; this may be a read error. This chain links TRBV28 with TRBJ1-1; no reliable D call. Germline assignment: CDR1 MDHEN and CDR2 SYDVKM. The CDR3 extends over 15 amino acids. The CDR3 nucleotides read TGTGCCAGCAGGAATTACAGCGGGAGAATGACTGAGGCTTTCTTT. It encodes CASRNYSGRMTEAFF.

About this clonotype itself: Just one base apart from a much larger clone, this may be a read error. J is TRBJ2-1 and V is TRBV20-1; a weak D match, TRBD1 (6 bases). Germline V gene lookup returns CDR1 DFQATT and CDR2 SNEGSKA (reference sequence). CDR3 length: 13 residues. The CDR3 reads CNASQGGDNEQFF. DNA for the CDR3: TGCAATGCTAGCCAAGGGGGTGACAATGAGCAGTTCTTC.

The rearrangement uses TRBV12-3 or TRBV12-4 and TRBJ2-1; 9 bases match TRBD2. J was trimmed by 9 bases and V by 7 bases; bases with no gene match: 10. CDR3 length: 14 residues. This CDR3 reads CASNFGREGLEQFF. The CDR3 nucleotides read TGTGCCAGCAATTTTGGGCGGGAGGGCCTTGAGCAGTTCTTC.

The CDR3 DNA reads as TGTGCCACCAGCCTAGCGGCAGGAGAGACCCAGTACTTC. Translation gives CATSLAAGETQYF. The rearrangement links TRBV15 to TRBJ2-5, with 7 positions matching TRBD2. This CDR3 spans 13 amino acids. CDR1 and CDR2 (germline): LNHNV, YYDKDF (reference sequence). Trimming removed 5 bases from V and 4 bases from J; junction bases left unmatched: 4. Full variable domain (remainder filled in from reference TRBV15 and TRBJ2-5): DAMVIQNPRYQVTQFGKPVTLSCSQTLNHNVMYWYQQKSSQAPKLLFHYYDKDFNNEADTPDNFQSRRPNTSFCFLDIRSPGLGDTAMYLCATSLAAGETQYFGPGTRLLVL.

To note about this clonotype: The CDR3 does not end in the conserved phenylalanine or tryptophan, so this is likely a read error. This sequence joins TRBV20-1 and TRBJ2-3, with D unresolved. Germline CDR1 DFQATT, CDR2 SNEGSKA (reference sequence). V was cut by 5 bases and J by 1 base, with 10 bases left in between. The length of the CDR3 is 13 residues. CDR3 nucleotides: TGCAGTGCTCACCCCGATGGCACAGATACGCAGTATTCT. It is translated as CSAHPDGTDTQYS.